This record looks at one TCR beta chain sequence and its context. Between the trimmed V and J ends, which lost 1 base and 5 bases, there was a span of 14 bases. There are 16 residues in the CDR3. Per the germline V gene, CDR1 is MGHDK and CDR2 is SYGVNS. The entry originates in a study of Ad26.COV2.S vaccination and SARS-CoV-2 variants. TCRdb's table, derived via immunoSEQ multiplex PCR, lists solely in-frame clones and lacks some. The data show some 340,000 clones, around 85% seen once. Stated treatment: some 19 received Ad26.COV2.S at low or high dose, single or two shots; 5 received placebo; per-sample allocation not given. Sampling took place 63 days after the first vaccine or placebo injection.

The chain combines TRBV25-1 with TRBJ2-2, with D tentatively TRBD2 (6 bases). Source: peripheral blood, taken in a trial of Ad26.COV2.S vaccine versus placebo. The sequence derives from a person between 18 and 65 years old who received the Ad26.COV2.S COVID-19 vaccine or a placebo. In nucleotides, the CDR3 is TGTGCCAGCAGTGAATTATCGGGACTTGGAACCGGGGAGCTGTTTTTT. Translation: CASSELSGLGTGELFF.